The 12 T cell receptor beta chains in this list originate from one sample, sequenced in a study of blood T cell repertoires in COVID-19. Profiling relied on immunoSEQ multiplex PCR, and the TCRdb table lists in-frame clones only, not all of them. The data contain some 330,000 clones, approximately 87% of them singletons. The sample consisted of peripheral blood. Receptors were obtained from a woman between 45 and 65 years old with active or convalescent COVID-19.

The chain uses TRBV7-2 and TRBJ2-5, with a tentative D call TRBD2 (6 bases). The CDR3 consists of 13 residues. Looked up from germline, CDR1 is SGHTA and CDR2 is FQGNSA. V lost 5 bases and J lost 4, with 11 bases in between. The CDR3 DNA is TGTGCCAGCAGCAAGACAGCGGGAGAGACCCAGTACTTC. The encoded protein is CASSKTAGETQYF. The full variable domain, with the rest looked up from reference TRBV7-2 and TRBJ2-5, is GAGVSQSPSNKVTEKGKDVELRCDPISGHTALYWYRQSLGQGLEFLIYFQGNSAPDKSGLPSDRFSAERTGGSVSTLTIQRTQQEDSAVYLCASSKTAGETQYFGPGTRLLVL.

This rearrangement joins TRBV6-5 to TRBJ2-2; maybe TRBD2 (5 bases). Trimming left V 2 bases short and J 5 bases short, with 9 bases between. CDR1 MNHEY and CDR2 SVGAGI come from the germline V gene. The CDR3 has 14 amino acids. The CDR3 bases are TGTGCCAGCAGTTACGGGAGTCTTACCGGGGAGCTGTTTTTT. This encodes CASSYGSLTGELFF.

The V gene is TRBV4-2, the J gene TRBJ2-3, with TRBD2 matching over 7 bases. Germline V lookup: CDR1 LGHNA, CDR2 YNFKEQ. The CDR3 totals 16 residues. The ends lost 1 base at V and 1 base at J; junction bases unmatched: 5. In DNA form, the CDR3 reads TGTGCCAGCAGCCAAGTGTGGGGGGGAGGCACAGATACGCAGTATTTT. Amino acids: CASSQVWGGGTDTQYF.

Comment on this clone: This specimen includes other DNA sequences encoding the same CDR3. The rearrangement uses TRBV27 and TRBJ1-2; D not resolved. The CDR3 length is 13 residues. The V and J ends lost 2 bases and 2 bases respectively, with 6 bases between them. Looked up from germline, CDR1 is MNHEY and CDR2 is SMNVEV (reference sequence). The CDR3 region is CASSLGLNYGYTF. The CDR3 nucleotides read TGTGCCAGCAGTTTAGGACTGAACTATGGCTACACCTTC.

This chain joins TRBV28 and TRBJ1-3; D call uncertain. CDR3 length equals 15 residues. In germline, CDR1 is MDHEN, CDR2 SYDVKM. Between the trimmed V and J ends, which lost 4 bases and 0 bases, there was a span of 10 bases. This chain's CDR3 is CASSSIPSSGNTIYF. CDR3 DNA sequence: TGTGCCAGCAGTTCGATACCGAGCTCTGGAAACACCATATATTTT.

The rearrangement uses TRBV7-2 and TRBJ2-6; D gene unclear. Germline V gene data show CDR1 as SGHTA and CDR2 as FQGNSA. The CDR3 has 15 amino acids. The V end lost 2 bases, the J end lost 1 base, and 6 bases lay between the germline ends. As DNA, the CDR3 is TGTGCCAGCAGCTTATCCGGGTCTGGGGCCAACGTCCTGACTTTC. Its protein is CASSLSGSGANVLTF.

V is TRBV7-9 and J is TRBJ1-1; D may be TRBD1 (5 bases). This CDR3 comprises 14 residues. Germline lookup yields CDR1 SEHNR and CDR2 FQNEAQ (reference sequence). V shed 2 bases and J shed 5 bases, with 12 bases lying between them. CDR3 nucleotides: TGTGCCAGCAGCTTACATCAGGGATTAACTGAAGCTTTCTTT. The encoded protein is CASSLHQGLTEAFF.

Many counts were recorded for this clone. The chain carries TRBV18 and TRBJ1-6; possible D gene TRBD1, 6 bases. The CDR3 is 15 amino acids. The germline V gene has CDR1 KGHSH and CDR2 LQKENI. The V end lost 3 bases, the J end lost 7 bases, and 13 bases lay between the germline ends. CDR3 protein: CASSPPAQGNSPLHF. CDR3 nucleotides: TGTGCCAGCTCACCGCCGGCCCAGGGGAATTCACCCCTCCACTTT.

This clone occurred once. The chain joins TRBV3-1 (or the pseudogene TRBV3-2) to TRBJ1-2; D is perhaps TRBD1 (6 bases). Between the trimmed V and J ends, which lost 4 bases and 8 bases, there was a span of 20 bases. CDR1 is LGHDT and CDR2 is YNNKEL in the germline V gene (reference sequence). This CDR3 is 15 amino acids long. The CDR3 protein is CASSLTTEYRAGYTF. CDR3 DNA sequence: TGTGCCAGCAGCCTTACCACCGAATACAGGGCCGGCTACACCTTC.

J is TRBJ2-5 and V is TRBV27; D unresolved. This CDR3 has 14 amino acids. V was pared by 0 bases and J by 5 bases, with 10 bases between. The V gene's germline CDR1 is MNHEY and CDR2 SMNVEV (reference sequence). CDR3 in DNA: TGTGCCAGCAGTTTATCTGAGAGCCTTGAGACCCAGTACTTC. Encoded protein: CASSLSESLETQYF.

The rearrangement links TRBV7-9 to TRBJ2-7, with D tentatively TRBD1 (5 bases). Trimming removed 3 bases from V and 6 bases from J, with 15 bases in between. Germline assignment: CDR1 SEHNR and CDR2 FQNEAQ (reference sequence). The CDR3 has 14 residues. The CDR3 loop reads CASSLSGAMPEQYF. CDR3 in DNA: TGTGCCAGCAGCTTGAGTGGGGCCATGCCCGAGCAGTACTTC.

The chain recombines TRBV6-5 with TRBJ2-3; 8 nucleotides match TRBD2. Germline CDR1 MNHEY, CDR2 SVGAGI. The V and J ends lost 2 bases and 5 bases, in that order; junction bases with no gene match: 3. The CDR3 is made up of 14 amino acids. CDR3 bases: TGTGCCAGCAGTTACCAAGCGGGAGTAGATACGCAGTATTTT. Encoded protein: CASSYQAGVDTQYF.